Following are 23 T cell receptor beta chains from one sample sequenced in a study of shared clonotypes between healthy human individuals. Sequencing was performed with immunoSEQ multiplex PCR; in TCRdb, only in-frame clones are kept and a portion is missing. The sample includes 800,000 to 950,000 clones, 90% to 97% of them seen just once. Only CD45RO-negative cells positively selected for CCR7 counted as naive CD8 cells, so terminally differentiated effector memory CD45RA+ cells were excluded. Sequencing was done on a sample of naive CD8+ T cells sorted from blood. Every receptor here comes from a young man in good health.

V and J are TRBV2 and TRBJ1-2; 7 bases line up with TRBD1. The CDR3 sequence is 12 residues long. Germline trimming cut 8 bases from V and 4 bases from J; bases unmatched to any gene: 4. Germline V gene data show CDR1 as SNHLY and CDR2 as FYNNEI. The CDR3 nucleotides read TGTGCCAGCCAGACAGGGCCCTATGGCTACACCTTC. Translation: CASQTGPYGYTF.

Here the CDR3 DNA reads TGTGCCAGCAGTGATCAGACCACCGGGGAGCTGTTTTTT. As protein: CASSDQTTGELFF. J is TRBJ2-2 and V is TRBV2; D call uncertain. The CDR3 totals 13 residues. Germline assignment: CDR1 SNHLY and CDR2 FYNNEI. Trimming pared 3 bases from V and 4 bases from J, leaving 6 bases between.

The sample holds one count of this clone. The J gene is TRBJ2-5, the V gene TRBV14; 10 nucleotides line up with TRBD2. Per the germline V gene, CDR1 is SGHDN and CDR2 is FVKESK. After removal of 1 base from V and 1 base from J, the junction contained 12 bases not matched to a gene. The CDR3 extends over 19 amino acids. CDR3 residues: CASSQALGLLAGRQETQYF. The CDR3 DNA is TGTGCCAGCAGCCAAGCCCTAGGATTACTAGCGGGACGCCAAGAGACCCAGTACTTC.

The J gene is TRBJ2-7, the V gene TRBV7-8, with TRBD1 matching over 9 bases. V was pared by 4 bases and J by 5 bases, with 6 bases of the junction left unmatched. The CDR3 length is 14 residues. Germline V gene sequence: CDR1 SGHVS, CDR2 FQNEAQ. The CDR3 sequence: CASSSRDRVNEQYF. CDR3 in DNA: TGTGCCAGCAGCTCCCGGGACAGGGTCAACGAGCAGTACTTC.

The chain joins TRBV7-8 to TRBJ2-1, with D possibly being TRBD1 (6 bases). The CDR3 has 17 amino acids. The germline gives CDR1 SGHVS, CDR2 FQNEAQ. Trimming took 1 base from V and 0 from J, leaving 13 bases between them. In DNA form, the CDR3 reads TGTGCCAGCAGCTTAGAGTTTTCGGACAGCTCCTACAATGAGCAGTTCTTC. It encodes CASSLEFSDSSYNEQFF.

The chain has TRBV4-1 and TRBJ2-7; 9 positions agree with TRBD1. The germline gives CDR1 MGHRA, CDR2 YSYEKL. This CDR3 contains 17 residues. Trimming removed 1 base from V and 0 bases from J; junction bases left unmatched: 7. In DNA form, the CDR3 reads TGCGCCAGCAGCCAAGGCTGGGACAGGGTAATCTCCTACGAGCAGTACTTC. It encodes CASSQGWDRVISYEQYF.

This clone has only one observation. The V gene is TRBV28, the J gene TRBJ2-7; 7 bases align to TRBD1. J lost 5 bases, V lost 5 bases, and 6 bases had no gene match. The CDR3 is 13 amino acids. Looked up from germline, CDR1 is MDHEN and CDR2 is SYDVKM. The CDR3 here is CASSATGVHEQYF. The CDR3 DNA sequence: TGTGCCAGCAGTGCCACAGGGGTCCACGAGCAGTACTTC.

This clone has only one observation. This chain joins TRBV27 and TRBJ2-1, with TRBD2 identical over 9 bases. After removal of 7 bases from V and 5 bases from J, the junction contained 9 bases not matched to a gene. The germline CDR1 and CDR2 sequences are MNHEY and SMNVEV (reference sequence). This CDR3 region has 15 residues. CDR3 sequence reads: CASNTRTSENNEQFF. In DNA, the CDR3 is TGTGCCAGCAACACCAGGACTAGCGAAAACAATGAGCAGTTCTTC.

CDR3 in amino acids: CASSQAGGREQYF. The DNA for the CDR3 is TGTGCCAGCAGCCAAGCCGGGGGTCGCGAGCAGTACTTC. J is TRBJ2-7 and V is TRBV14; maybe TRBD2 (6 bases). Deletions cut 1 base from V and 6 bases from J, with 10 bases between. The length of the CDR3 is 13 residues. Per germline, CDR1 SGHDN and CDR2 FVKESK.

On this clone: Other DNA sequences of this sample code for an identical CDR3. The chain couples TRBV9 to TRBJ2-7, with D unclear. Trimming left V 0 bases short and J 0 bases short, with 4 bases between. The CDR3 extends over 13 amino acids. From germline, CDR1 is SGDLS and CDR2 YYNGEE. CDR3 protein: CASSVDNSYEQYF. In DNA form, the CDR3 reads TGTGCCAGCAGCGTAGACAACTCCTACGAGCAGTACTTC.

The rearrangement joins TRBV30 to TRBJ1-4, with D tentatively TRBD1 (5 bases). Germline loops: CDR1 GTSNPN, CDR2 SVGIG (reference sequence). The CDR3 is 13 amino acids. The V end was cut by 4 bases, the J end by 4 bases, with 10 bases between. Here the CDR3 DNA reads TGTGCCTGGACCGCAGGGTTTAATGAAAAACTGTTTTTT. It specifies CAWTAGFNEKLFF.

The chain joins TRBV7-9 to TRBJ2-1, with TRBD2 matching over 10 bases. The CDR3 has 15 amino acids. The germline CDR1 and CDR2 sequences are SEHNR and FQNEAQ (reference sequence). The junction had 4 bases not matched to a gene; V was cut back by 1 base and J by 7 bases. The CDR3 DNA reads as TGTGCCAGCAGCTTAGTCAGGACTAGCGGTAATGAGCAGTTCTTC. Amino acid sequence: CASSLVRTSGNEQFF.

This chain joins TRBV29-1 and TRBJ2-1; a possible D gene is TRBD2 (8 bases). This CDR3 region has 16 residues. Trimming left V 6 bases short and J 3 bases short, with 21 bases between. Per germline, CDR1 SQVTM and CDR2 ANQGSEA. CDR3 nucleotides: TGCAGCGTCGACAGGGAAACGGGAGGGGTCTACAATGAGCAGTTCTTC. This gives the protein CSVDRETGGVYNEQFF.

The count of this clone is one. The CDR3 DNA sequence: TGTGCCAGCAGCTTAGATCTGGGCCCGGGCACAGATACGCAGTATTTT. Protein sequence: CASSLDLGPGTDTQYF. The chain links TRBV7-6 to TRBJ2-3; D is ambiguous. The V end was cut by 1 base, the J end by 1 base, with 12 bases between. The CDR3 covers 16 residues. Germline lookup yields CDR1 SGHVS and CDR2 FNYEAQ. The variable domain in full, with the rest retrieved from reference TRBV7-6 and TRBJ2-3, is GAGVSQSPRYKVTKRGQDVALRCDPISGHVSLYWYRQALGQGPEFLTYFNYEAQQDKSGLPNDRFSAERPEGSISTLTIQRTEQRDSAMYRCASSLDLGPGTDTQYFGPGTRLTVL.

J is TRBJ2-7 and V is TRBV6-5; D call uncertain. Germline lookup yields CDR1 MNHEY and CDR2 SVGAGI. The CDR3 extends over 11 amino acids. V lost 3 bases, J lost 6 bases, and 6 bases lay in between. The CDR3 loop is CASSYFAEQYF. Here the CDR3 DNA reads TGTGCCAGCAGTTATTTCGCCGAGCAGTACTTC.

This rearrangement joins TRBV29-1 to TRBJ2-5; D perhaps matches TRBD1 (5 bases). The CDR3 has 16 amino acids. The V end was cut by 6 bases, the J end by 0 bases, with 20 bases between. Germline loops: CDR1 SQVTM, CDR2 ANQGSEA. The CDR3 loop is CSVQGILTLYQETQYF. The CDR3 nucleotides read TGCAGCGTGCAGGGTATTTTGACTTTATACCAAGAGACCCAGTACTTC.

V is TRBV18 and J is TRBJ2-1; 8 bases agree with TRBD1. V was pared by 3 bases and J by 10 bases, with 11 bases of the junction left unmatched. The CDR3 spans 15 residues. Germline V gives CDR1 KGHSH, CDR2 LQKENI. CDR3 sequence reads: CASSPGLDRVKEQFF. The CDR3 DNA reads TGTGCCAGCTCACCGGGACTGGACAGGGTAAAAGAGCAGTTCTTC.

The chain has TRBV7-9 and TRBJ2-1; D call uncertain. CDR1 is SEHNR and CDR2 is FQNEAQ in the germline V gene (reference sequence). The V end was cut by 7 bases, the J end by 4 bases, with 11 bases between. This CDR3 spans 13 amino acids. This CDR3 is CASNLVPYNEQFF. The CDR3 coding sequence is TGTGCCAGCAACCTAGTACCTTACAATGAGCAGTTCTTC.

The V gene is TRBV7-9, the J gene TRBJ2-7, with 9 bases lining up with TRBD2. Looked up from germline, CDR1 is SEHNR and CDR2 is FQNEAQ (reference sequence). V shed 6 bases and J 0 bases; nucleotides not matched to a gene: 6. This CDR3 has 15 amino acids. The CDR3 sequence is CASRDLAGHSYEQYF. The DNA for the CDR3 is TGTGCCAGCAGGGATCTAGCGGGGCACTCCTACGAGCAGTACTTC.

This chain uses TRBV27 with TRBJ2-5; perhaps TRBD2 as D (6 bases). The CDR3 is 14 residues long. Germline CDR1 is MNHEY and CDR2 is SMNVEV (reference sequence). The V gene lost 7 bases and the J gene lost 1 base, with 13 bases spanning the gap. CDR3 protein: CASNVRRAQETQYF. As DNA, the CDR3 is TGTGCCAGCAACGTCCGGAGGGCCCAAGAGACCCAGTACTTC.

The rearrangement links TRBV28 to TRBJ1-5; D is unresolved. The CDR3 is 14 amino acids. Germline assignment: CDR1 MDHEN and CDR2 SYDVKM. The V and J ends lost 3 bases and 4 bases respectively, with 10 bases between them. The CDR3 region is CASSLVTENQPQHF. The DNA for the CDR3 is TGTGCCAGCAGTTTGGTCACAGAAAATCAGCCCCAGCATTTT.

The sample holds one count of this clone. This rearrangement joins TRBV5-6 to TRBJ2-7; D is ambiguous. This CDR3 comprises 13 residues. The germline gives CDR1 SGHDT, CDR2 YYEEEE. V lost 7 bases, J lost 0 bases, and 11 bases lay in between. This CDR3 reads CASEKWASYEQYF. CDR3 DNA: TGTGCCAGCGAAAAGTGGGCCTCCTACGAGCAGTACTTC.

The chain has TRBV19 and TRBJ2-2; D may correspond to TRBD1 or TRBD2 (5 bases each). The CDR3 is made up of 14 amino acids. Germline lookup yields CDR1 LNHDA and CDR2 SQIVND (reference sequence). V shed 4 bases and J shed 6 bases, with 12 bases lying between them. In DNA, the CDR3 is TGTGCCAGTAGTACCCACTTGGGGGCCGGGGAGCTGTTTTTT. Translation gives CASSTHLGAGELFF.